The 20 T cell receptor beta chains given below trace back to one sample, sequenced in a study of blood T cell repertoires in COVID-19. Here immunoSEQ multiplex PCR was the method, and the copy in TCRdb shows in-frame clones only, minus some. The sample records about 220,000 clones, around 84% being singletons. What was sequenced was peripheral blood. The source is a young man with active or convalescent COVID-19.

V is TRBV4-2 and J is TRBJ2-1, with TRBD2 identical over 9 bases. With V trimmed by 0 bases and J by 8 bases, 5 bases remained unmatched. Germline V gene sequence: CDR1 LGHNA, CDR2 YNFKEQ. CDR3 length equals 15 residues. The DNA for the CDR3 is TGTGCCAGCAGCCAAGATTTAGCGGGGGTAGATGAGCAGTTCTTC. As protein: CASSQDLAGVDEQFF.

This clone was observed a single time. The rearrangement joins TRBV19 to TRBJ2-1; 7 bases are a match to TRBD2. Germline values: CDR1 LNHDA, CDR2 SQIVND (reference sequence). There are 17 residues in the CDR3. J gave up 9 bases and V 6 bases, and 20 bases lay outside the gene matches. The CDR3 loop is CASSQDSISGMNTEQFF. The DNA for the CDR3 is TGTGCCAGTAGCCAGGATAGCATAAGCGGGATGAATACTGAGCAGTTCTTC.

The chain is built from TRBV7-9 and TRBJ2-5; 7 bases agree with TRBD2. Germline CDR1 SEHNR, CDR2 FQNEAQ (reference sequence). V lost 2 bases, J lost 5 bases, and 8 bases stayed unmatched. The CDR3 covers 15 residues. CDR3 bases: TGTGCCAGCAGCTTATCTCGCGGGAGCGAGGAGACCCAGTACTTC. This codes for CASSLSRGSEETQYF. Using reference TRBV7-9 and TRBJ2-5 for the parts outside the CDR3, the full variable domain is DTGVSQNPRHKITKRGQNVTFRCDPISEHNRLYWYRQTLGQGPEFLTYFQNEAQLEKSRLLSDRFSAERPKGSFSTLEIQRTEQGDSAMYLCASSLSRGSEETQYFGPGTRLLVL.

This clone was recorded a few times. The rearrangement links TRBV9 to TRBJ1-1, with TRBD1 identical over 8 bases. V lost 3 bases to trimming and J lost 1 base; unmatched junction nucleotides: 2. Germline V CDR1 and CDR2: SGDLS, YYNGEE. The CDR3 has 14 residues. This CDR3 is CASSDGQGNTEAFF. CDR3 bases: TGTGCCAGCAGCGACGGACAGGGGAACACTGAAGCTTTCTTT.

The chain employs TRBV11-2 and TRBJ1-1, with D perhaps matching TRBD1 (5 bases). V was clipped by 2 bases and J by 4 bases, with 14 bases between them. From germline, CDR1 is SGHAT and CDR2 FQNNGV. This CDR3 contains 15 residues. The CDR3 is CASSLPVGAGTEAFF. Written as DNA, the CDR3 is TGTGCCAGCAGCTTACCCGTAGGGGCAGGCACTGAAGCTTTCTTT. The full variable domain, with the rest looked up from reference TRBV11-2 and TRBJ1-1, is EAGVAQSPRYKIIEKRQSVAFWCNPISGHATLYWYQQILGQGPKLLIQFQNNGVVDDSQLPKDRFSAERLKGVDSTLKIQPAKLEDSAVYLCASSLPVGAGTEAFFGQGTRLTVV.

V gene TRBV5-1 combines with J gene TRBJ2-3; tentatively, D is TRBD2 (6 bases). The V gene's germline CDR1 is SGHRS and CDR2 YFSETQ. The CDR3 sequence is 15 residues long. Between the trimmed V and J ends, which lost 4 bases and 2 bases, there was a span of 14 bases. Here the CDR3 DNA reads TGCGCCAGCAGCCCGGAGGGGTTCTCCACAGATACGCAGTATTTT. It encodes CASSPEGFSTDTQYF.

As DNA, the CDR3 is TGCGCCAGCAGCCAAGCCGAGCAGGGATTCTATGGCTACACCTTC. Protein product: CASSQAEQGFYGYTF. This chain links TRBV4-1 with TRBJ1-2; weak D call: TRBD1 (5 bases). Germline V gene lookup returns CDR1 MGHRA and CDR2 YSYEKL. Trimming removed 1 base from V and 4 bases from J, with 13 bases in between. This CDR3 region has 15 residues.

This chain links TRBV6-4 with TRBJ2-3, with 9 bases lining up with TRBD2. CDR3 length: 15 amino acids. J was trimmed by 3 bases and V by 8 bases; bases with no gene match: 9. Germline V gives CDR1 MRHNA, CDR2 SNTAGT. The CDR3 loop reads CASPYSGSGTDTQYF. The CDR3 DNA is TGTGCCAGCCCCTATAGCGGGAGTGGGACAGATACGCAGTATTTT.

The rearrangement uses TRBV11-1 and TRBJ2-2, with no clear D. The CDR3 is 15 residues long. V was shortened by 1 base and J by 2 bases, with 8 bases between the two germline ends. Per germline, CDR1 SGHAT and CDR2 FQDESV (reference sequence). In DNA form, the CDR3 reads TGTGCCAGCAGCTTAGGGGCCGGAAACACCGGGGAGCTGTTTTTT. Amino acids: CASSLGAGNTGELFF.

The genes are TRBV11-2 and TRBJ1-1; no firm D call. The V end was cut by 0 bases, the J end by 4 bases, with 6 bases between. There are 13 residues in the CDR3. Germline-derived CDR1 and CDR2 are SGHAT and FQNNGV. The CDR3 DNA follows: TGTGCCAGCAGCTTAGAGGTGGCCACTGAAGCTTTCTTT. Translation gives CASSLEVATEAFF. Looking up the rest from reference TRBV11-2 and TRBJ1-1 gives the full variable domain: EAGVAQSPRYKIIEKRQSVAFWCNPISGHATLYWYQQILGQGPKLLIQFQNNGVVDDSQLPKDRFSAERLKGVDSTLKIQPAKLEDSAVYLCASSLEVATEAFFGQGTRLTVV.

V usage is TRBV27 and J usage is TRBJ2-5; the D gene is possibly TRBD2 (5 bases). Trimming removed 2 bases at V and 1 base at J, with 14 bases between. The germline V gene has CDR1 MNHEY and CDR2 SMNVEV (reference sequence). The CDR3 covers 16 residues. The CDR3 loop is CASSLSLRAGQETQYF. As DNA, the CDR3 is TGTGCCAGCAGTTTAAGCCTGAGGGCAGGCCAAGAGACCCAGTACTTC.

The chain couples TRBV5-5 to TRBJ1-6; 9 bases agree with TRBD1. This CDR3 has 16 residues. In germline, CDR1 is SGHKS, CDR2 YYEKEE (reference sequence). V shed 2 bases, J shed 7 bases, and the junction held 7 bases outside the gene matches. CDR3 region: CASSLPPTGGNSPLHF. CDR3 sequence (DNA): TGTGCCAGCAGCTTACCTCCGACAGGGGGGAATTCACCCCTCCACTTT. The full variable domain, completed using reference TRBV5-5 and TRBJ1-6, is DAGVTQSPTHLIKTRGQQVTLRCSPISGHKSVSWYQQVLGQGPQFIFQYYEKEERGRGNFPDRFSARQFPNYSSELNVNALLLGDSALYLCASSLPPTGGNSPLHFGNGTRLTVT.

This rearrangement joins TRBV7-2 to TRBJ1-1; D gene unclear. V lost 5 bases, J lost 1 base, and 11 bases lay in between. The CDR3 totals 14 residues. Looked up from germline, CDR1 is SGHTA and CDR2 is FQGNSA. The CDR3 DNA reads as TGTGCCAGCAGCCCTAAGTCGGGGAACACTGAAGCTTTCTTT. Translating gives CASSPKSGNTEAFF.

The table lists this clone with a few counts. The J gene is TRBJ1-6, the V gene TRBV27; the D gene is possibly TRBD1 (5 bases). CDR1 is MNHEY and CDR2 is SMNVEV in the germline V gene (reference sequence). The ends were cut back, 7 bases at V and 8 bases at J, with 18 bases in the middle. The CDR3 length is 15 residues. CDR3 in DNA: TGTGCCAGCAAACTGGAAGGGGTTGGGGATTCACCCCTCCACTTT. Encoded protein: CASKLEGVGDSPLHF.

The gene calls are TRBV7-2 and TRBJ2-3, with 7 bases lining up with TRBD2. Losses at the gene ends were 6 bases for V and 0 bases for J; bases not matched to a gene: 3. The germline gives CDR1 SGHTA, CDR2 FQGNSA. This CDR3 has 14 amino acids. The CDR3 loop is CASRRRGSTDTQYF. The CDR3 DNA sequence: TGTGCCAGCAGGAGGCGGGGGAGCACAGATACGCAGTATTTT. Variable domain in full (rest from reference TRBV7-2 and TRBJ2-3): GAGVSQSPSNKVTEKGKDVELRCDPISGHTALYWYRQSLGQGLEFLIYFQGNSAPDKSGLPSDRFSAERTGGSVSTLTIQRTQQEDSAVYLCASRRRGSTDTQYFGPGTRLTVL.

This chain connects TRBV9 to TRBJ2-7, with a weak D call TRBD1 (5 bases). The CDR3 sequence is 14 residues long. Trimming took 0 bases from V and 2 from J, leaving 9 bases between them. CDR1 SGDLS and CDR2 YYNGEE come from the germline V gene. The CDR3 region has the DNA TGTGCCAGCAGCGTAGCGACAGCAACCTACGAGCAGTACTTC. Translated, it gives CASSVATATYEQYF.

This clone was found once. The chain uses TRBV4-1 and TRBJ2-2; TRBD1 matches at 7 bases. The CDR3 runs 15 residues. Germline CDR1 MGHRA, CDR2 YSYEKL. Germline trimming cut 3 bases from V and 6 bases from J; bases unmatched to any gene: 7. CDR3: CASSQQRQGPGELFF. CDR3 sequence (DNA): TGCGCCAGCAGCCAGCAGAGACAGGGTCCCGGGGAGCTGTTTTTT.

The table lists this clone with a count of one. The gene calls are TRBV28 and TRBJ2-7; 13 bases fit TRBD2. The CDR3 totals 16 residues. CDR1 and CDR2 from the germline V gene are MDHEN and SYDVKM. V lost 5 bases, J lost 0 bases, and 4 bases stayed unmatched. CDR3 coding DNA: TGTGCCAGCAGTCCGGGACTAGCGGGGAGCTCCTACGAGCAGTACTTC. This gives the protein CASSPGLAGSSYEQYF. The full variable domain, its missing parts supplied by reference TRBV28 and TRBJ2-7, is DVKVTQSSRYLVKRTGEKVFLECVQDMDHENMFWYRQDPGLGLRLIYFSYDVKMKEKGDIPEGYSVSREKKERFSLILESASTNQTSMYLCASSPGLAGSSYEQYFGPGTRLTVT.

The rearrangement joins TRBV4-2 to TRBJ2-5, with TRBD2 identical over 14 bases. J was trimmed by 4 bases and V by 0 bases; bases with no gene match: 4. Germline V gene data show CDR1 as LGHNA and CDR2 as YNFKEQ. CDR3 length: 17 residues. In nucleotides, the CDR3 is TGTGCCAGCAGCCAAGATCGGACTAGCGGGAGGACAGAGACCCAGTACTTC. Amino acid sequence: CASSQDRTSGRTETQYF.

This chain links TRBV7-2 with TRBJ1-5, with a weak D call TRBD1 (6 bases). V was cut by 5 bases and J by 3 bases, with 11 bases left in between. This CDR3 is built from 14 residues. Germline V lookup: CDR1 SGHTA, CDR2 FQGNSA. CDR3 nucleotides: TGTGCCAGCAGCCTCACAGGGCTCAATCAGCCCCAGCATTTT. Translated: CASSLTGLNQPQHF.